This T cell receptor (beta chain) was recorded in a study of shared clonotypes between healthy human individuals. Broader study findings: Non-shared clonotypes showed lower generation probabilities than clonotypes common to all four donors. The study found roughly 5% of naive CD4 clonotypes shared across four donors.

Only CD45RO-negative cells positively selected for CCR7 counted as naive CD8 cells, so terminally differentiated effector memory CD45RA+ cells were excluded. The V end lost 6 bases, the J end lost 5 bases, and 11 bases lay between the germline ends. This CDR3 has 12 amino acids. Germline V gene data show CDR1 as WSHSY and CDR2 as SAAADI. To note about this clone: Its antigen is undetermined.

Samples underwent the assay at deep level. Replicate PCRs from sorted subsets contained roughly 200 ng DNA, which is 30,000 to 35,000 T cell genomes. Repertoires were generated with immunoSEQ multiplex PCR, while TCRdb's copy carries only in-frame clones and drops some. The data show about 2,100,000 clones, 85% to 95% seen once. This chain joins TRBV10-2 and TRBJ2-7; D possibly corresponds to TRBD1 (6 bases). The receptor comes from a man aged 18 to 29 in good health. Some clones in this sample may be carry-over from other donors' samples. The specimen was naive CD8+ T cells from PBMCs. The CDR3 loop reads CASSQGFDEQYF. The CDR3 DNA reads TGCGCCAGCAGCCAGGGGTTCGACGAGCAGTACTTC.